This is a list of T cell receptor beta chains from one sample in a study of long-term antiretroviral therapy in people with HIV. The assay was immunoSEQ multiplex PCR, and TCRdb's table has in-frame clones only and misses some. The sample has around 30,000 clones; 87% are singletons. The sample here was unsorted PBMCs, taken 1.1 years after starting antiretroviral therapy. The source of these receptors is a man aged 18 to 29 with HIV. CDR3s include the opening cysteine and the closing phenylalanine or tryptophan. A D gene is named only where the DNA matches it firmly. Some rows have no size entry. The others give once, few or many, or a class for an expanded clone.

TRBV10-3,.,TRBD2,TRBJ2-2,CAMRPGLASNTGELFF,TGTGCCATGCGACCGGGACTAGCCTCCAACACCGGGGAGCTGTTTTTT
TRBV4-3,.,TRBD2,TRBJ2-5,CASSQDVRLAEETQYF,TGCGCCAGCAGCCAAGATGTGAGACTAGCGGAAGAGACCCAGTACTTC
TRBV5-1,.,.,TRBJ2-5,CASSLAGPSDLETQYF,TGCGCCAGCAGCTTGGCTGGGCCTAGCGACCTGGAGACCCAGTACTTC
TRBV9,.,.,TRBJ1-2,CASSSGTGWVRYGYTF,TGTGCCAGCAGCTCCGGAACAGGATGGGTTAGGTATGGCTACACCTTC
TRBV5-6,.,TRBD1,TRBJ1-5,CASSSGTGGGQPQHF,TGTGCCAGCAGCTCCGGGACAGGGGGCGGTCAGCCCCAGCATTTT
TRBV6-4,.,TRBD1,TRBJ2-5,CASSETGQGGIGTQYF,TGTGCCAGCAGTGAAACGGGACAGGGAGGGATCGGGACCCAGTACTTC
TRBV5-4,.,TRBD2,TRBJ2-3,CASSRLAGVEDTQYF,TGTGCCAGCAGCCGACTAGCGGGAGTCGAAGATACGCAGTATTTT
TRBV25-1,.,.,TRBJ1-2,CASSEGVPYGYTF,TGTGCCAGCAGTGAGGGGGTGCCCTATGGCTACACCTTC
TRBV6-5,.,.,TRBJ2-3,CASSQGSHTQYF,TGTGCCAGCAGTCAAGGGAGCCATACGCAGTATTTT
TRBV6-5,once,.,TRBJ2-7,CASSYSGSYEQYF,TGTGCCAGCAGTTACTCCGGATCCTACGAGCAGTACTTC
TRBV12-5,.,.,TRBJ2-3,CASGLDRQTDTQYF,TGTGCTAGTGGTTTGGACAGACAAACAGATACGCAGTATTTT
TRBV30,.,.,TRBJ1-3,CAWSVTPLSSGNTIYF,TGTGCCTGGAGTGTCACCCCACTGAGCTCTGGAAACACCATATATTTT
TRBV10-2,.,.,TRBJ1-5,CASSESGGNQPQHF,TGCGCCAGCAGTGAGTCTGGGGGGAATCAGCCCCAGCATTTT
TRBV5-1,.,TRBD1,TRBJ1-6,CASSLGTGYNSPLHF,TGCGCCAGCAGCTTGGGGACAGGGTATAATTCACCCCTCCACTTT
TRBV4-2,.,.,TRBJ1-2,CASSQDSGAPGGYTF,TGTGCCAGCAGCCAAGATTCGGGGGCCCCGGGTGGCTACACCTTC
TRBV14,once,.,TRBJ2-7,CASSQGGHEQYF,TGTGCCAGCAGCCAAGGGGGTCACGAGCAGTACTTC
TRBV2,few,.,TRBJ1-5,CATSGLSNQPQHF,TGTGCCACTTCAGGTTTGAGCAATCAGCCCCAGCATTTT
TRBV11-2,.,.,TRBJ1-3,CASSPGRGNTIYF,TGTGCCAGCAGCCCCGGGAGGGGAAACACCATATATTTT
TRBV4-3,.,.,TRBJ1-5,CASSQTRSVDDNQPQHF,TGCGCCAGCAGCCAAACTCGGTCCGTCGACGATAATCAGCCCCAGCATTTT
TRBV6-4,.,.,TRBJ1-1,CASSASPGNTEAFF,TGTGCCAGCAGTGCCTCCCCAGGGAACACTGAAGCTTTCTTT
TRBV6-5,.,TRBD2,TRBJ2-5,CATAASGGKTQYF,TGTGCCACCGCTGCGAGCGGGGGAAAGACCCAGTACTTC
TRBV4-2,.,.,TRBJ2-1,CASSQDERRSYNEQFF,TGTGCCAGCAGCCAAGATGAGCGTCGCTCCTACAATGAGCAGTTCTTC
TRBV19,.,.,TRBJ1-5,CASSGQGGNQPQHF,TGTGCCAGTAGTGGGCAGGGTGGCAATCAGCCCCAGCATTTT
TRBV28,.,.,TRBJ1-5,CASSLAGNQPQHF,TGTGCCAGCAGTTTGGCGGGCAATCAGCCCCAGCATTTT
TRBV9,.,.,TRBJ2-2,CASNDNTGELFF,TGTGCCAGCAATGATAACACCGGGGAGCTGTTTTTT
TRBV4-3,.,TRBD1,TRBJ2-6,CASSQARGHMAGANVLTF,TGCGCCAGCAGCCAAGCGAGGGGGCATATGGCTGGGGCCAACGTCCTGACTTTC
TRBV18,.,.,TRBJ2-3,CASSPRQISTDTQYF,TGTGCCAGCTCACCGAGACAGATAAGCACAGATACGCAGTATTTT
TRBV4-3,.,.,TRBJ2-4,CASSQGYREGRNIQYF,TGCGCCAGCAGCCAAGGATACAGGGAGGGTCGAAACATTCAGTACTTC
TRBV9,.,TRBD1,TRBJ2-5,CASSGQGWRETQYF,TGTGCCAGCAGCGGACAGGGATGGAGGGAGACCCAGTACTTC
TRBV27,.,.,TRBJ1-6,CASSQGLPNSPLHF,TGTGCCAGCAGCCAGGGTCTCCCTAATTCACCCCTCCACTTT
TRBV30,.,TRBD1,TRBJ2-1,CAWGTGGGGNEQFF,TGTGCCTGGGGGACAGGGGGTGGTGGGAATGAGCAGTTCTTC